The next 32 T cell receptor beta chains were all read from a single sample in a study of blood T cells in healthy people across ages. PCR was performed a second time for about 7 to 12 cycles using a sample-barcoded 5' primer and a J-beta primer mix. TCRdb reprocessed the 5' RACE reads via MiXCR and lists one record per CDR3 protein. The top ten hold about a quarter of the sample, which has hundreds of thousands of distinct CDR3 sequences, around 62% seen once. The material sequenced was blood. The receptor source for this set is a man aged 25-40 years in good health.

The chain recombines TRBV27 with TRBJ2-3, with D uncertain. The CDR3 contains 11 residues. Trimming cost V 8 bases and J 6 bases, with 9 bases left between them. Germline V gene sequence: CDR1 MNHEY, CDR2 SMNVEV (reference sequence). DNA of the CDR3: TGTGCCAGCTTCGAAGGGGATACGCAGTATTTT. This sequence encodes CASFEGDTQYF.

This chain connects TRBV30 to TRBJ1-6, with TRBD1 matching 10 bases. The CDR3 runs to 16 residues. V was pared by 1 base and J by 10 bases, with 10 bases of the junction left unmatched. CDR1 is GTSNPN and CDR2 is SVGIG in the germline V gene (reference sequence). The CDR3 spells CAWSADRGLEGSPLHF. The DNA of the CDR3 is TGTGCCTGGAGTGCCGACAGGGGGCTAGAAGGATCACCCCTCCACTTT.

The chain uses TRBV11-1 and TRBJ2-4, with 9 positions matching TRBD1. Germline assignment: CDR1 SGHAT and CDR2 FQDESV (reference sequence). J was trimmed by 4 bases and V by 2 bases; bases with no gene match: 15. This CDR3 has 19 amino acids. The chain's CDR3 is CASSLNIRRGQGTKNIQYF. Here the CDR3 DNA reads TGTGCCAGCAGCTTAAATATACGCCGGGGACAGGGCACGAAAAACATTCAGTACTTC.

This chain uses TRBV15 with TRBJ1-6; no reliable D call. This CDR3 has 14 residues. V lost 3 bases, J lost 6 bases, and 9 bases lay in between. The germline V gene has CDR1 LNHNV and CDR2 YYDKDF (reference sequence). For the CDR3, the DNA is TGTGCCACCAGCAGGGCACAGACTAATTCACCCCTCCACTTT. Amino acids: CATSRAQTNSPLHF.

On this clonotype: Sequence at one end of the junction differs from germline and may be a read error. The CDR3 coding sequence is TGTGCCAGCAGTGTATCTGAACATCAGCCCCAGCATTTT. Translation gives CASSVSEHQPQHF. The chain employs TRBV27 and TRBJ1-5; D is unclear. Germline-derived CDR1 and CDR2 are MNHEY and SMNVEV (reference sequence). The CDR3 totals 13 residues.

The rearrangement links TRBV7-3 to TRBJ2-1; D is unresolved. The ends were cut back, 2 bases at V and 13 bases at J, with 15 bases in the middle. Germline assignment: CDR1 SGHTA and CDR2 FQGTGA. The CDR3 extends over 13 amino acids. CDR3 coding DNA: TGTGCCAGCAGCTTATCCCGTCAAGAGACCCAGTTCTTC. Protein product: CASSLSRQETQFF.

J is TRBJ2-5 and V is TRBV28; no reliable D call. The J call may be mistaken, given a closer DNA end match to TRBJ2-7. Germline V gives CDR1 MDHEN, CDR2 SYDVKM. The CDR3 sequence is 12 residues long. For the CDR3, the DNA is TGTGCCAGCAGTTTATACGGAGTCGAGCAGTACTTC. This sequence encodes CASSLYGVEQYF.

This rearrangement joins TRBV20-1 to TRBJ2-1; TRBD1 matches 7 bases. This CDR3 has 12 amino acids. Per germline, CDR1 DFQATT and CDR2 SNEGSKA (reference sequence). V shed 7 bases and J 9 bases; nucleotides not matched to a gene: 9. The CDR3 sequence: CSVQGVHTEQFF. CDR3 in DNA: TGCAGTGTCCAGGGGGTCCACACTGAGCAGTTCTTC.

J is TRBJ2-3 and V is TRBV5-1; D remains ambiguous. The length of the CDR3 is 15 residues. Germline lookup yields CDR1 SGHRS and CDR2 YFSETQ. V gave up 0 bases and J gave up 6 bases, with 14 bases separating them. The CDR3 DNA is TGCGCCAGCAGCTTGGAACCCCCCTCCGGTGATACGCAGTATTTT. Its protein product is CASSLEPPSGDTQYF.

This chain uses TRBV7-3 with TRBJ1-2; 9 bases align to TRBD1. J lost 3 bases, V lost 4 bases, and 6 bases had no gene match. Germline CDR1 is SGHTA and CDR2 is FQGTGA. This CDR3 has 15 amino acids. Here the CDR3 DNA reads TGTGCCAGCAGCTACGGTACAGGGGGCCACTATGGCTACACCTTC. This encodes CASSYGTGGHYGYTF. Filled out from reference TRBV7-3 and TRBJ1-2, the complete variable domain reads GAGVSQTPSNKVTEKGKYVELRCDPISGHTALYWYRQSLGQGPEFLIYFQGTGAADDSGLPNDRFFAVRPEGSVSTLKIQRTERGDSAVYLCASSYGTGGHYGYTFGSGTRLTVV.

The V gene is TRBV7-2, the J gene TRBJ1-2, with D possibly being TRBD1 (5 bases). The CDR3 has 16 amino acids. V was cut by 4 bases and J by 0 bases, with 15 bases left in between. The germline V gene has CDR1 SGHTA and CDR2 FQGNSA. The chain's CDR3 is CASSSSFDSPNYGYTF. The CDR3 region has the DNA TGTGCCAGCAGCTCTTCCTTCGACAGCCCTAACTATGGCTACACCTTC.

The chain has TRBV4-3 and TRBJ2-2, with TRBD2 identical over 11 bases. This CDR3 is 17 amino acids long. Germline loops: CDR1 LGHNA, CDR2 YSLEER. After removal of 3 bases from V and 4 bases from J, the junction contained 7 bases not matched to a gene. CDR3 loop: CASSQALTSGATGELFF. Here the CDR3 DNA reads TGCGCCAGCAGCCAGGCCTTGACTAGCGGGGCCACCGGGGAGCTGTTTTTT.

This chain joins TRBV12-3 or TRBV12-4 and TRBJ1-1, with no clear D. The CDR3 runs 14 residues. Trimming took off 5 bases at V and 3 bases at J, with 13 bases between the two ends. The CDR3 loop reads CASSLWTGYTEAFF. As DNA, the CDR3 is TGTGCCAGCAGTCTCTGGACTGGGTACACTGAAGCTTTCTTT.

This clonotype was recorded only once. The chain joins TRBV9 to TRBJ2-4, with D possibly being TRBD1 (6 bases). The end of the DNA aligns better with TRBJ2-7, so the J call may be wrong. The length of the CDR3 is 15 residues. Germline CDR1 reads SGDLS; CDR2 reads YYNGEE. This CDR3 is CASSSRDNVWGEQYF. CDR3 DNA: TGTGCCAGCAGCTCCCGGGACAACGTTTGGGGCGAGCAGTACTTC.

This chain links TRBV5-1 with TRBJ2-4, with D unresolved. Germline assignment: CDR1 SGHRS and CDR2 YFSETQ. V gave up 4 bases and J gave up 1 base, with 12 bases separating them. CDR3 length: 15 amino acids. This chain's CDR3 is CASSQTPTAKNIQYF. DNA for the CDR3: TGCGCCAGCAGCCAAACCCCAACGGCCAAAAACATTCAGTACTTC.

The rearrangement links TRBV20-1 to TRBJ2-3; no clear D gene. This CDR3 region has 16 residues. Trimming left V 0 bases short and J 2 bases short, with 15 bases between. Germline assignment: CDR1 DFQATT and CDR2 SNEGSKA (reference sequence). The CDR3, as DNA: TGCAGTGCTAGAGATATGTGGGGTAGGGACACAGATACGCAGTATTTT. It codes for CSARDMWGRDTDTQYF.

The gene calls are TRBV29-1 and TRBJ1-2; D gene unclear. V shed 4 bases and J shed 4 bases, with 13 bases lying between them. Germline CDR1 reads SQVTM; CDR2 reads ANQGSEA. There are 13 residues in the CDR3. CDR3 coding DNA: TGCAGCGTTGCGACATCCGTTTTCTATGGCTACACCTTC. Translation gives CSVATSVFYGYTF.

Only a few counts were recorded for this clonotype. Here the CDR3 DNA reads TGTGCCAGCAGCGTCGGGCTAAGCTCCTACGAGCAGTACTTC. Its protein product is CASSVGLSSYEQYF. The rearrangement joins TRBV9 to TRBJ2-7; D unresolved. Germline CDR1 SGDLS, CDR2 YYNGEE. The CDR3 runs to 14 residues. V was trimmed by 2 bases and J by 0 bases, leaving 9 bases between them.

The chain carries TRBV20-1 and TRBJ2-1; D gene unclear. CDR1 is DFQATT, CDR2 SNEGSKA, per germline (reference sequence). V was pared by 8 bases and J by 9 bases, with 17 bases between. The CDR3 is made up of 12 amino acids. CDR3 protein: CSPQPAYSEQFF. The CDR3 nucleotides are TGCAGTCCCCAGCCCGCCTATAGTGAGCAGTTCTTC.

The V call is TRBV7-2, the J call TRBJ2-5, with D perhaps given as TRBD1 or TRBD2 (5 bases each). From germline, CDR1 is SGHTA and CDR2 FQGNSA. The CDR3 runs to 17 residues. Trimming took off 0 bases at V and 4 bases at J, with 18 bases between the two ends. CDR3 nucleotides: TGTGCCAGCAGCTTAGCGAGGGCAGGCAGGGCAGCAGAGACCCAGTACTTC. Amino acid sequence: CASSLARAGRAAETQYF.

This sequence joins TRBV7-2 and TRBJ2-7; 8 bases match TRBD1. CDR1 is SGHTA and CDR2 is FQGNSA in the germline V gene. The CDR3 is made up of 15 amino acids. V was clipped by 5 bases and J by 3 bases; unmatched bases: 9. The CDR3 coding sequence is TGTGCCAGCAGCCCGGGCGGGACAGGTGACTACGAGCAGTACTTC. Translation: CASSPGGTGDYEQYF.

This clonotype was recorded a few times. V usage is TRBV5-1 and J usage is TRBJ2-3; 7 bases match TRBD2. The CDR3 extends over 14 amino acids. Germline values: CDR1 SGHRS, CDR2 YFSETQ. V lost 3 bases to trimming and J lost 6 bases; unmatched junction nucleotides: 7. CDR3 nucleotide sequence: TGCGCCAGCAGCTATGGACTAGTCACGGATACGCAGTATTTT. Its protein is CASSYGLVTDTQYF.

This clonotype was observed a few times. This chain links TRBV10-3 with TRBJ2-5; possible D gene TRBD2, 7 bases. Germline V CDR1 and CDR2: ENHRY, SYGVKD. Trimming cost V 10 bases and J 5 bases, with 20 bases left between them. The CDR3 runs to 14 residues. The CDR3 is CASRRGAQEETQYF. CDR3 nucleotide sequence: TGTGCCAGCAGACGGGGGGCGCAGGAGGAGACCCAGTACTTC.

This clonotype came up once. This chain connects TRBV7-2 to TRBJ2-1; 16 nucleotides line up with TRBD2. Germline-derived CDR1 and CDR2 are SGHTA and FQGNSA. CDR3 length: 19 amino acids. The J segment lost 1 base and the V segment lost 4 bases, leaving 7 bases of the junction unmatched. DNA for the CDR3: TGTGCCAGCAGCTCTCCGGGACTAGCGGGGGGGCCTTCCTACAATGAGCAGTTCTTC. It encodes CASSSPGLAGGPSYNEQFF. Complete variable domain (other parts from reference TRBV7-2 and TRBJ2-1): GAGVSQSPSNKVTEKGKDVELRCDPISGHTALYWYRQSLGQGLEFLIYFQGNSAPDKSGLPSDRFSAERTGGSVSTLTIQRTQQEDSAVYLCASSSPGLAGGPSYNEQFFGPGTRLTVL.

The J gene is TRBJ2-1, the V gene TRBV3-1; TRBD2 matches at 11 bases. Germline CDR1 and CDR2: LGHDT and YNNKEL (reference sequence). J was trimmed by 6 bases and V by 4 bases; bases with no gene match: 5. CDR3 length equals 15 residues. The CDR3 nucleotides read TGTGCCAGCAGCCCAGCTAGCGGGGGGACCAATGAGCAGTTCTTC. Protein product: CASSPASGGTNEQFF.

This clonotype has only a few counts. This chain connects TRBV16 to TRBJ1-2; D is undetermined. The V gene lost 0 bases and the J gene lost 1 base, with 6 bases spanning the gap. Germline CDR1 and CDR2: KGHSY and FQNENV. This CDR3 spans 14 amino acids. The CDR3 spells CASSQSPGNYGYTF. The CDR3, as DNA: TGTGCCAGCAGCCAATCCCCGGGTAACTATGGCTACACCTTC. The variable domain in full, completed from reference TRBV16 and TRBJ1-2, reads GEEVAQTPKHLVRGEGQKAKLYCAPIKGHSYVFWYQQVLKNEFKFLISFQNENVFDETGMPKERFSAKCLPNSPCSLEIQATKLEDSAVYFCASSQSPGNYGYTFGSGTRLTVV.

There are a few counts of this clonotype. The CDR3 here is CSAPTNEKHNSPLHF. CDR3 in DNA: TGCAGTGCTCCGACGAACGAAAAACATAATTCACCCCTCCACTTT. The chain carries TRBV20-1 and TRBJ1-6; no clear D gene. The CDR3 extends over 15 amino acids. CDR1 and CDR2 (germline): DFQATT, SNEGSKA (reference sequence). Trimming took 5 bases from V and 5 from J, leaving 16 bases between them.

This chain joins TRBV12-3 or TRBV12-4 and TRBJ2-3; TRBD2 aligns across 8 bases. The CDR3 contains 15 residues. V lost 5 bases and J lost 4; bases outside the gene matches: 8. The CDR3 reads CASSPNSGTADTQYF. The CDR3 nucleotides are TGTGCCAGCAGTCCCAATAGCGGGACCGCAGATACGCAGTATTTT.

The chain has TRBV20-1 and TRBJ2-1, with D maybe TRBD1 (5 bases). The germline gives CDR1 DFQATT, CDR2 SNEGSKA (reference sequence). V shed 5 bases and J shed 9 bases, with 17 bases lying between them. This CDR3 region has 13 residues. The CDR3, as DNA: TGCAGTGCTCCACTGACAACAGGTACTGAGCAGTTCTTC. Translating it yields CSAPLTTGTEQFF.

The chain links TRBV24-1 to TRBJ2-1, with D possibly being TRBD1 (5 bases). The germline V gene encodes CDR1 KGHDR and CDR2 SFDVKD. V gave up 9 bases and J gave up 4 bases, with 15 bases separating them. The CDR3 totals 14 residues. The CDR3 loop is CATGQGRFYNEQFF. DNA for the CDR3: TGTGCCACCGGCCAGGGTAGGTTTTACAATGAGCAGTTCTTC.

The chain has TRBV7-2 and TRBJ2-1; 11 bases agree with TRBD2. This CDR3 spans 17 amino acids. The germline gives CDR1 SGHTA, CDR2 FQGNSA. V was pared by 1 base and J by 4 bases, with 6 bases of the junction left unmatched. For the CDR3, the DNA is TGTGCCAGCAGCTTAGGGAAACTAGCGGGGGCATACAATGAGCAGTTCTTC. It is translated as CASSLGKLAGAYNEQFF.

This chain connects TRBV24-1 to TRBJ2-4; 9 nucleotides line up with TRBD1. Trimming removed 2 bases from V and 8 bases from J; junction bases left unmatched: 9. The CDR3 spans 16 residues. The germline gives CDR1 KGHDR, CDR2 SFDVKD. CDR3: CATSDSGTGKTYIQYF. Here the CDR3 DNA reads TGTGCCACCAGTGATTCTGGGACAGGGAAGACGTACATTCAGTACTTC.